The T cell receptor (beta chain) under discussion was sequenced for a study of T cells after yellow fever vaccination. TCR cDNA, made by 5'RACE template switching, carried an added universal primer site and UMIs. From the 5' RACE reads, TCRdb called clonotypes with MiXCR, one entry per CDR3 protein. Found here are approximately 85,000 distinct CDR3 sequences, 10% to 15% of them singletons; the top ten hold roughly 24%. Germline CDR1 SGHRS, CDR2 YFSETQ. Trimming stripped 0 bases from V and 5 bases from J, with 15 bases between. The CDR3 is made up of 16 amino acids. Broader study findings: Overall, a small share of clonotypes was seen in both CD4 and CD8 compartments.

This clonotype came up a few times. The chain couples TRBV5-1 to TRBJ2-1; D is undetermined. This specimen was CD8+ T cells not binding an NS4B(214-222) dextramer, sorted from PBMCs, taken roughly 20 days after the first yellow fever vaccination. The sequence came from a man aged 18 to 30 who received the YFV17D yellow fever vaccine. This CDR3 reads CASSLAVMPPHNEQFF. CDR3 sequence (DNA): TGCGCCAGCAGCTTGGCCGTTATGCCACCTCACAATGAGCAGTTCTTC.